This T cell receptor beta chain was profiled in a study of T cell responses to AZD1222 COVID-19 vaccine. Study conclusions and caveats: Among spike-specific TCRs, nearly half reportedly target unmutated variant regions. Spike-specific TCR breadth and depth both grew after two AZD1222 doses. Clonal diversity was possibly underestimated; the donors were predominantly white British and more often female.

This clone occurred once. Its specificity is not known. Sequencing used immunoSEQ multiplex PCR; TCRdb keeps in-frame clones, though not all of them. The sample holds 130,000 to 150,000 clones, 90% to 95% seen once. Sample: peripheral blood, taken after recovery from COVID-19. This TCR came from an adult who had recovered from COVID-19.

The chain's CDR3 is CASSLRTGRKTQYF. The CDR3 bases are TGTGCCAGCAGCCTCCGGACAGGACGGAAGACCCAGTACTTC. The chain carries TRBV3-1 (or the pseudogene TRBV3-2) and TRBJ2-5; 7 nucleotides align to TRBD1. V was clipped by 4 bases and J by 6 bases; unmatched bases: 8. The CDR3 spans 14 residues. The germline gives CDR1 LGHDT, CDR2 YNNKEL (reference sequence).